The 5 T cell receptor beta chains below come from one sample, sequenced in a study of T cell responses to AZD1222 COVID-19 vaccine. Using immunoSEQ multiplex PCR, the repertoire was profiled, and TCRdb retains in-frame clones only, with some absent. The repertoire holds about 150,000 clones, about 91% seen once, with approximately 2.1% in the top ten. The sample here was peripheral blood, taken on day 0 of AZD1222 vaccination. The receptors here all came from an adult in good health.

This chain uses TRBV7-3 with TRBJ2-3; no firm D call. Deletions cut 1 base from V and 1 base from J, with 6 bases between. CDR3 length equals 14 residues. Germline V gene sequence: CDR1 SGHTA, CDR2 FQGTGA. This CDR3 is CASSLNPRTDTQYF. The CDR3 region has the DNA TGTGCCAGCAGCTTAAATCCCCGCACAGATACGCAGTATTTT.

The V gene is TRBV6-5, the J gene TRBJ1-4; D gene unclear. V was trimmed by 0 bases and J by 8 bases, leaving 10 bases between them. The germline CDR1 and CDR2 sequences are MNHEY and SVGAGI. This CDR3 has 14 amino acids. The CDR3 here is CASSYSISGEKLFF. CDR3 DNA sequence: TGTGCCAGCAGTTACTCGATTTCTGGCGAAAAACTGTTTTTT.

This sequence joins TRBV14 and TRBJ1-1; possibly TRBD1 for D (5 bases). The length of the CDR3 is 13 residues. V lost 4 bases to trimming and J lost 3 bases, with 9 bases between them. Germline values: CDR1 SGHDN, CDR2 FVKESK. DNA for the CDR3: TGTGCCAGCAGCCCTCAGGGATACACTGAAGCTTTCTTT. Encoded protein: CASSPQGYTEAFF. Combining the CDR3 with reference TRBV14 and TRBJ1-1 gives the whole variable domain EAGVTQFPSHSVIEKGQTVTLRCDPISGHDNLYWYRRVMGKEIKFLLHFVKESKQDESGMPNNRFLAERTGGTYSTLKVQPAELEDSGVYFCASSPQGYTEAFFGQGTRLTVV.

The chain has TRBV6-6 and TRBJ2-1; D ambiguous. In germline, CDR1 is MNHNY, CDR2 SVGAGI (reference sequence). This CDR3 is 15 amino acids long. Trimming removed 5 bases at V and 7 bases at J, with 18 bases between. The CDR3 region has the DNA TGTGCCAGCAGTCCCCGAGCCGGTCGGGCTAATGAGCAGTTCTTC. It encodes CASSPRAGRANEQFF.

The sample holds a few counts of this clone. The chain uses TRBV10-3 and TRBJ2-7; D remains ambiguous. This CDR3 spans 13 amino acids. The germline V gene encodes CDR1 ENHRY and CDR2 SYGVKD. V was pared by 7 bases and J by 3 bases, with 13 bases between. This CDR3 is CAIKDRLNYEQYF. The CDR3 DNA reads TGTGCCATCAAAGACCGCTTGAACTACGAGCAGTACTTC.